This T cell receptor (beta chain) was retrieved from a study of PD-1 blockade in classical Hodgkin lymphoma. Study conclusions and caveats: Before treatment, TCR diversity in newly diagnosed patients was reportedly lower than in healthy donors.

Data came from immunoSEQ multiplex PCR; TCRdb stores just in-frame clones and leaves some out. The sample lists about 58,000 clones; approximately 89% were seen once. Every single patient, without exception, relapsed after autologous stem cell transplantation, and brentuximab vedotin exposure varied. This CDR3 has 18 amino acids. The V segment lost 0 bases and the J segment 8 bases; nucleotides outside the gene matches: 11. Germline-derived CDR1 and CDR2 are SGHRS and YFSETQ. This clone was seen only a few times. Antigen: not known. The material was peripheral blood mononuclear cells (PBMCs), obtained before the second cycle of nivolumab. The rearrangement links TRBV5-1 to TRBJ2-2; 12 nucleotides agree with TRBD2. This TCR was recovered from a human donor with classical Hodgkin lymphoma. The chain's CDR3 is CASSLEGLAGTPAGELFF. The CDR3 DNA reads as TGCGCCAGCAGCTTGGAGGGACTAGCGGGTACACCGGCGGGGGAGCTGTTTTTT.